This TCR beta chain comes out of a study of blood T cell repertoires in COVID-19. Whole-study context: Samples came from the United States, Italy and Spain, spanning acute and convalescent COVID-19. Sample material is recorded as cDNA or gDNA derived from T cells, B-cell-depleted T cells, or PBMCs.

As processed by the authors: Amplification from reference gene primers served as the basis for estimated nucleated cell counts. Some clones are missing from TCRdb's copy, which holds only in-frame ones; the method was immunoSEQ multiplex PCR. For V, J and clone size, that table is used; D and trimming come from the DNA. The data show some 42,000 clones, about 85% seen once. The receptor comes from a human donor in a cohort sampled during active COVID-19. Sequenced sample: peripheral blood.

The CDR3 region is CASSPTGVGTGELFF. The CDR3 DNA follows: TGTGCCAGCAGCCCAACAGGGGTAGGCACCGGGGAGCTGTTTTTT. The chain recombines TRBV3-1 (or the pseudogene TRBV3-2) with TRBJ2-2; 7 positions match TRBD1. Trimming cost V 4 bases and J 4 bases; bases outside gene matches: 6. The CDR3 extends over 15 amino acids. Germline CDR1 LGHDT, CDR2 YNNKEL (reference sequence).